This passage covers 14 T cell receptor beta chains from one sample sequenced in a study of T cell repertoires in cytomegalovirus infection. In TCRdb, the reads were re-called with MiXCR into one record per CDR3 protein. Here the sample spans about 920,000 distinct CDR3 sequences, approximately 33% being singletons. Antigens of these TCRs are unknown. Here the sequenced sample was cultured CD8+ T cells from PBMCs, taken from culture after CMV antigen stimulation. The receptors come from a human donor in good health (CMV status not recorded). Some clones in this sample may be carry-over from other donors' samples.

J is TRBJ1-3 and V is TRBV10-3, with D possibly TRBD1 on 5 matching bases. Germline CDR1 is ENHRY and CDR2 is SYGVKD. The length of the CDR3 is 15 residues. Between the trimmed V and J ends, which lost 2 bases and 3 bases, there was a span of 11 bases. CDR3 sequence: CAISEQGSSGNTIYF. Here the CDR3 DNA reads TGTGCCATCAGTGAGCAGGGCAGCAGTGGAAACACCATATATTTT.

This clonotype was seen a few times. The chain has TRBV27 and TRBJ2-7; D uncertain. This CDR3 has 14 amino acids. V was shortened by 0 bases and J by 3 bases, with 9 bases between the two germline ends. Germline CDR1 is MNHEY and CDR2 is SMNVEV (reference sequence). DNA for the CDR3: TGTGCCAGCAGTTTATCCGCCAGCTTCTACGAGCAGTACTTC. Amino acids: CASSLSASFYEQYF.

This clonotype was observed a handful of times. The chain couples TRBV12-3 or TRBV12-4 to TRBJ2-1; 7 nucleotides line up with TRBD2. V was pared by 5 bases and J by 0 bases, with 13 bases of the junction left unmatched. The CDR3 is 18 amino acids. Written as DNA, the CDR3 is TGTGCCAGCAGTATGTATTTAGCGGGCCTGAGCTCCTACAATGAGCAGTTCTTC. Protein product: CASSMYLAGLSSYNEQFF.

There are a few counts of this clonotype. In DNA form, the CDR3 reads TGTGCCAGCAGTGAATATTTCCAGTCCTACGAGCAGTACTTC. It is translated as CASSEYFQSYEQYF. V gene TRBV25-1 combines with J gene TRBJ2-7; D gene ambiguous. V dropped 0 bases and J dropped 1 base, with 7 bases sitting between them. The CDR3 spans 14 residues. The V gene's germline CDR1 is MGHDK and CDR2 SYGVNS.

This clonotype has a count of ten or more. The CDR3 DNA follows: TGTGCCAGCAGCCCGGGGCTAACAATGAATGAGCAGTTCTTC. It specifies CASSPGLTMNEQFF. The rearrangement uses TRBV7-8 and TRBJ2-1; either TRBD1 or TRBD2 may fit D (5 bases each). V lost 5 bases to trimming and J lost 7 bases, with 15 bases between them. Germline values: CDR1 SGHVS, CDR2 FQNEAQ. This CDR3 spans 14 amino acids.

The chain is built from TRBV2 and TRBJ2-7; D may be TRBD2 (6 bases). The germline V and J ends were trimmed by 10 bases and 1 base, with 20 bases remaining between them. Germline assignment: CDR1 SNHLY and CDR2 FYNNEI. The CDR3 has 15 residues. The CDR3 DNA reads as TGTGCCAACATTGCGGGGCCGGCGGGGTCCTACGAGCAGTACTTC. Translation gives CANIAGPAGSYEQYF.

Of note for this clonotype: One end of the junction is discordant with germline, which a read error may explain. V and J are TRBV19 and TRBJ2-1; 10 bases line up with TRBD1. The CDR3 contains 15 residues. The germline CDR1 and CDR2 sequences are LNHDA and SQIVND (reference sequence). CDR3 sequence (DNA): TGTGCCAGTAGTCTAGAGGGACAGGGGACCAATGAGCAGTTCTTC. Translating it yields CASSLEGQGTNEQFF.

This sequence joins TRBV29-1 and TRBJ2-3; D might be TRBD1 (6 bases). From germline, CDR1 is SQVTM and CDR2 ANQGSEA. V lost 5 bases and J lost 3, with 18 bases in between. This CDR3 contains 15 residues. The CDR3 loop is CSVPSTGQWTDTQYF. The CDR3 DNA reads TGCAGCGTTCCCAGCACAGGGCAATGGACAGATACGCAGTATTTT.

This chain joins TRBV12-3 or TRBV12-4 and TRBJ2-5; tentatively, D is TRBD2 (6 bases). Trimming left V 5 bases short and J 1 base short, with 26 bases between. The CDR3 consists of 19 residues. The CDR3 protein is CASSPSGVALTHSQETQYF. In DNA, the CDR3 is TGTGCCAGCAGTCCTTCGGGGGTAGCTCTTACCCATTCCCAAGAGACCCAGTACTTC.

V and J are TRBV6-5 and TRBJ2-7, with 9 bases aligning to TRBD2. The length of the CDR3 is 14 residues. The junction had 6 bases not matched to a gene; V was cut back by 7 bases and J by 2 bases. The germline CDR1 and CDR2 sequences are MNHEY and SVGAGI. The CDR3 loop reads CASMLTSGAYEQYV. As DNA, the CDR3 is TGTGCCAGCATGTTGACTAGCGGTGCCTACGAGCAGTACGTC.

This clonotype was picked up a small number of times. The gene calls are TRBV12-3 or TRBV12-4 and TRBJ2-3; either TRBD1 or TRBD2 may supply D (5 bases each). The germline V and J ends were trimmed by 5 bases and 2 bases, with 14 bases remaining between them. There are 15 residues in the CDR3. The DNA for the CDR3 is TGTGCCAGCAGTCCGGGACCAGCCCCCACAGATACGCAGTATTTT. Translation gives CASSPGPAPTDTQYF.

The J gene is TRBJ1-1, the V gene TRBV13; no clear D. V was trimmed by 5 bases and J by 3 bases, leaving 7 bases between them. The germline V gene has CDR1 PRHDT and CDR2 FYEKMQ (reference sequence). This CDR3 is built from 12 residues. The DNA of the CDR3 is TGTGCCAGCAGCAATGATTACACTGAAGCTTTCTTT. Protein: CASSNDYTEAFF.

Points on this clonotype: An end of the junction differs from the germline gene, which may be a read error. V and J are TRBV6-6 and TRBJ2-5; maybe TRBD1 (7 bases). CDR1 and CDR2 (germline): MNHNY, SVGAGI (reference sequence). The CDR3 sequence is 15 residues long. The DNA for the CDR3 is TGTGCCAGCAGTGGACGCGACAGGGACTTTGGGACCCAGCACTTC. Translation gives CASSGRDRDFGTQHF.

This clonotype has a handful of counts. The gene calls are TRBV19 and TRBJ2-6, with TRBD2 identical over 8 bases. V trimming: 3 bases; J trimming: 2 bases; junction bases outside the gene matches: 0. This CDR3 comprises 15 residues. CDR1 and CDR2 (germline): LNHDA, SQIVND (reference sequence). The CDR3 protein is CASSIGGAGANVLTF. As DNA, the CDR3 is TGTGCCAGTAGTATCGGGGGGGCTGGGGCCAACGTCCTGACTTTC.